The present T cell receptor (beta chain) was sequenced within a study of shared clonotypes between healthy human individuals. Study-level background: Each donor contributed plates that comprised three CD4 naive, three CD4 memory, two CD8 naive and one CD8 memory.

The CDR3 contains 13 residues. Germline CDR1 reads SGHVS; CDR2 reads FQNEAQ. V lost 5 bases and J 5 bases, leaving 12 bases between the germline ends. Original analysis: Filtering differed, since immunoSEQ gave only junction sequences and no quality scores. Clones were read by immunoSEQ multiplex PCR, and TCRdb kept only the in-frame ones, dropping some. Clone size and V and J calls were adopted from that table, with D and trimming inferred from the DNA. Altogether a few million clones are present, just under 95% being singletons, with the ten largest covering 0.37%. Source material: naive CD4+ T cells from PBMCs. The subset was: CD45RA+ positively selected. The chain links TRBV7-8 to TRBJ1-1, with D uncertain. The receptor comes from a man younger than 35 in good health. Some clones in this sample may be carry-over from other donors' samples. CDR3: CASSLRPGTEAFF. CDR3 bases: TGTGCCAGCAGCCTCAGACCGGGGACTGAAGCTTTCTTT.